This TCR beta chain came from a study of shared clonotypes between healthy human individuals. The study's findings and limits: Around 5% of naive CD4 clonotypes were common to a few donors. Clonotypes not shared had lower generation probabilities than those common to all four donors. Sequencing depth was expected to affect clonotype sharing among donors.

This CDR3 has 16 residues. Trimming stripped 0 bases from V and 5 bases from J, with 17 bases between. Germline values: CDR1 SGDLS, CDR2 YYNGEE. Positively selected for CCR7, the CD45RO-negative cells used as naive CD8 cells excluded terminally differentiated effector memory CD45RA+ cells. The study drew its donors from healthy HIV-negative adults without recent acute infections or vaccinations. TCRdb's copy holds only in-frame clones and misses some; the assay was immunoSEQ multiplex PCR. The data contain some 2,100,000 clones, 85% to 95% of them singletons. Worth noting for this clone: Its antigen remains unidentified.

This TCR derives from a man younger than 35 in good health. Some clones in this sample may be carry-over from other donors' samples. Sequenced: naive CD8+ T cells from PBMCs. The chain links TRBV9 to TRBJ2-5; D uncertain. The chain's CDR3 is CASSVVPGPPGETQYF. The CDR3 DNA reads TGTGCCAGCAGCGTAGTTCCAGGACCGCCGGGTGAGACCCAGTACTTC.